This entry describes one T cell receptor beta chain. Its antigen is unknown. This entry is derived from a study of healthy donors' naive CD4 and CD8 T cells. Each TCR library used around 500 ng of total RNA and a linear amplification protocol. TCRdb fed the reads into MiXCR, producing one record per CDR3 protein. Found here are 200,000 or so distinct CDR3 sequences, about four fifths of them singletons; the top ten hold less than 2.5%. Study conclusions and caveats: Naive CD4+ and CD8+ cells reportedly differed in usage of most V and J genes.

CDR1 and CDR2 (germline): LNHNV, YYDKDF (reference sequence). V was shortened by 1 base and J by 0 bases, with 10 bases between the two germline ends. This CDR3 contains 17 residues. Sequenced: naive CD4+ and CD8+ T cells sorted from blood, pooled from several donors. This chain joins TRBV15 and TRBJ1-6; D perhaps matches TRBD1 (5 bases). The TCR originated in a pool of human donors in good health; the sample pools cells from several healthy donors. The CDR3 here is CATSRVGGSSYNSPLHF. In DNA, the CDR3 is TGTGCCACCAGCAGAGTTGGGGGAAGCTCCTATAATTCACCCCTCCACTTT.